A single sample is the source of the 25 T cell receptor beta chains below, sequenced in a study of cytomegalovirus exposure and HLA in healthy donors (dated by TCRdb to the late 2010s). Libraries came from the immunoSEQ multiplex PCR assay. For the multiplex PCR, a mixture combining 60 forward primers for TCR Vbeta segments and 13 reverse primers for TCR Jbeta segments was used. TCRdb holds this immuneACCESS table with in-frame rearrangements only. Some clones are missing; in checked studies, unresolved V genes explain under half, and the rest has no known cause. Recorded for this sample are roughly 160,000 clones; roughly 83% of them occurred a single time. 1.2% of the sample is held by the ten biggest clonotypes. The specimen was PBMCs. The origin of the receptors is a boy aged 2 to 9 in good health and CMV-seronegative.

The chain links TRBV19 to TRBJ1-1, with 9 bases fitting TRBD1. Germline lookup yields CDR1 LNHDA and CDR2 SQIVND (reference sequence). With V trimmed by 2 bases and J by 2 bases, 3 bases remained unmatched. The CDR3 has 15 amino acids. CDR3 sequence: CASSIRTGVNTEAFF. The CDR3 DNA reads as TGTGCCAGTAGTATACGGACAGGGGTAAACACTGAAGCTTTCTTT.

In nucleotides, the CDR3 is TGTGCCAGCATGACAGCGGGAGGGCCACGGTCCCCCGGGGAGCTGTTTTTT. Protein product: CASMTAGGPRSPGELFF. This chain links TRBV9 with TRBJ2-2; 10 bases fit TRBD2. Germline CDR1 SGDLS, CDR2 YYNGEE. V shed 6 bases and J 6 bases; nucleotides not matched to a gene: 14. The CDR3 has 17 amino acids.

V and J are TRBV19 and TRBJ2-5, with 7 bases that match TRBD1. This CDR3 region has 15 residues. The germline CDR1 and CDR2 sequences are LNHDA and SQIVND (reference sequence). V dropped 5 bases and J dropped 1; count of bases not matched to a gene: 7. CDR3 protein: CASSRPGTAQETQYF. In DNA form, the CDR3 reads TGTGCCAGTAGTCGACCGGGGACAGCCCAAGAGACCCAGTACTTC.

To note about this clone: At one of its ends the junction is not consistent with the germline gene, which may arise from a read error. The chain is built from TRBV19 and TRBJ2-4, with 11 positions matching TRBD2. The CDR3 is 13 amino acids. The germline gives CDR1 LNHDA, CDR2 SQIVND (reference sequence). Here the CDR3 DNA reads TGTGCCAGTAGTATGGTACTAGCGGGGGACGCCATCTTC. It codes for CASSMVLAGDAIF.

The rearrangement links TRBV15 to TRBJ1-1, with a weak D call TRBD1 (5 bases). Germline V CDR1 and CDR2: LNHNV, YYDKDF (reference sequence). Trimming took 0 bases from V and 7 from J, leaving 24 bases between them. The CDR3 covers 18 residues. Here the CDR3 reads CATSRDSGYGTGEVEAFF. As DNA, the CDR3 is TGTGCCACCAGCAGAGATTCGGGATATGGGACCGGGGAGGTTGAAGCTTTCTTT.

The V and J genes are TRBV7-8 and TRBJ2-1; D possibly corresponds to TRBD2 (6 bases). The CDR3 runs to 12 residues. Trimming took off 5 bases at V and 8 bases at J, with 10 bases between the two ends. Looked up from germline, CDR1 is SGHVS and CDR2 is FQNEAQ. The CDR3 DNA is TGTGCCAGCAGCCGGGAGAGGCATGAGCAGTTCTTC. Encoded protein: CASSRERHEQFF.

CDR3 sequence reads: CASSSLAAATDTQYF. Written as DNA, the CDR3 is TGTGCCAGCAGCTCTCTAGCGGCCGCCACAGATACGCAGTATTTT. The chain combines TRBV14 with TRBJ2-3, with 7 nucleotides matching TRBD2. The J segment lost 2 bases and the V segment lost 5 bases, leaving 7 bases of the junction unmatched. This CDR3 contains 15 residues. Germline CDR1 is SGHDN and CDR2 is FVKESK.

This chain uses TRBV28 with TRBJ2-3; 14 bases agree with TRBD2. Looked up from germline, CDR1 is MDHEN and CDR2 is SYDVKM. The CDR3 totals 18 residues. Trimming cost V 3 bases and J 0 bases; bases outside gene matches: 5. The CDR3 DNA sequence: TGTGCCAGCAGTTTGGGACTAGCGGGGGCCTCGAGCACAGATACGCAGTATTTT. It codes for CASSLGLAGASSTDTQYF.

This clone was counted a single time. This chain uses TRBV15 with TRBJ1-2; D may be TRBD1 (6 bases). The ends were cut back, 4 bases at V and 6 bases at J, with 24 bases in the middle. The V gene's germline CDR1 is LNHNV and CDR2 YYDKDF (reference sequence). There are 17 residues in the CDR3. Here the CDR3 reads CATSKSLLAGAMHGYTF. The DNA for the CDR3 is TGTGCCACCAGCAAGTCACTATTGGCAGGGGCTATGCATGGCTACACCTTC.

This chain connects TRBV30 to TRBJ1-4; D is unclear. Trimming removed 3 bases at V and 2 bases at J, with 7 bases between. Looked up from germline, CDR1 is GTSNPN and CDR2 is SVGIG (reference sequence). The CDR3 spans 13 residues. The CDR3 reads CAWSRGTNEKLFF. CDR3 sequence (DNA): TGTGCCTGGAGCCGAGGCACTAATGAAAAACTGTTTTTT. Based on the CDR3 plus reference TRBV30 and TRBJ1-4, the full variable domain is SQTIHQWPATLVQPVGSPLSLECTVEGTSNPNLYWYRQAAGRGLQLLFYSVGIGQISSEVPQNLSASRPQDRQFILSSKKLLLSDSGFYLCAWSRGTNEKLFFGSGTQLSVL.

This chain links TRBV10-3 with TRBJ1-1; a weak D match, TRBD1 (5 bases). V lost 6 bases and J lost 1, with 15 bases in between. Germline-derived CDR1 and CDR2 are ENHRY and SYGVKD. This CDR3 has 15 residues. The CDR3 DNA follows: TGTGCCATCAGAGACGTTGGACAACGGAACACTGAAGCTTTCTTT. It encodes CAIRDVGQRNTEAFF.

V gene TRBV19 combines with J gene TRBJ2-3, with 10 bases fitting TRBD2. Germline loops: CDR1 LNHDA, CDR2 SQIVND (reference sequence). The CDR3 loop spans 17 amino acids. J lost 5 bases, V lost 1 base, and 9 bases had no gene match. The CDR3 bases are TGTGCCAGTAGTATAGCGGGGCTAGCGGGGGTCCAAGATACGCAGTATTTT. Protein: CASSIAGLAGVQDTQYF.

The CDR3 loop reads CAISVLADTGELFF. Here the CDR3 DNA reads TGTGCCATCAGTGTTCTAGCCGACACCGGGGAGCTGTTTTTT. This sequence joins TRBV10-3 and TRBJ2-2; perhaps TRBD2 as D (5 bases). CDR1 is ENHRY, CDR2 SYGVKD, per germline. This CDR3 region has 14 residues. Trimming left V 4 bases short and J 3 bases short, with 9 bases between.

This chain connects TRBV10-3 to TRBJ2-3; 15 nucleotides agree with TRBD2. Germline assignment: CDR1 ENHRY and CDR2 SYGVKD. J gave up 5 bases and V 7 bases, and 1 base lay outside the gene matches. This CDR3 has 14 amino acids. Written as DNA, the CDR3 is TGTGCCATCATGGGACTAGCGGGAGGAGATACGCAGTATTTT. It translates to CAIMGLAGGDTQYF.

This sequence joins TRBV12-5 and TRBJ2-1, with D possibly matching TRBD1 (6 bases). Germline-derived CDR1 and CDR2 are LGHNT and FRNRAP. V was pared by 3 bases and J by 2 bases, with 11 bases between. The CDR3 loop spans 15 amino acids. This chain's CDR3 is CASGFQGLTYNEQFF. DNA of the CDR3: TGTGCTAGTGGTTTCCAGGGGTTAACCTACAATGAGCAGTTCTTC.

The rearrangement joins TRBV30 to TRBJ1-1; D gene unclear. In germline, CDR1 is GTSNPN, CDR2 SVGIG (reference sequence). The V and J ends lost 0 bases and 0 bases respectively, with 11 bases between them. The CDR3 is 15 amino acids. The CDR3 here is CAWSVSGVMNTEAFF. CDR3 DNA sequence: TGTGCCTGGAGTGTATCCGGGGTCATGAACACTGAAGCTTTCTTT. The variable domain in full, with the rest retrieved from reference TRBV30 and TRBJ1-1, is SQTIHQWPATLVQPVGSPLSLECTVEGTSNPNLYWYRQAAGRGLQLLFYSVGIGQISSEVPQNLSASRPQDRQFILSSKKLLLSDSGFYLCAWSVSGVMNTEAFFGQGTRLTVV.

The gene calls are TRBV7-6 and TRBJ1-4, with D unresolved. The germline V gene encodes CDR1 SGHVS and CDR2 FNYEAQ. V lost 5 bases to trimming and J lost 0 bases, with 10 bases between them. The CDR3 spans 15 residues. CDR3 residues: CASSPFGATNEKLFF. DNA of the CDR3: TGTGCCAGCAGCCCCTTCGGGGCAACTAATGAAAAACTGTTTTTT.

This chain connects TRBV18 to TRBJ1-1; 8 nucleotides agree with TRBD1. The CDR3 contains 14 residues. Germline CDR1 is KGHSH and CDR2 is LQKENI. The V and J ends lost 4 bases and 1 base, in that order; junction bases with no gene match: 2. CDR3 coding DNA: TGTGCCAGCTCACGAGACAGGGGGAACACTGAAGCTTTCTTT. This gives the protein CASSRDRGNTEAFF. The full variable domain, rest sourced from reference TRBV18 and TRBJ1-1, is NAGVMQNPRHLVRRRGQEARLRCSPMKGHSHVYWYRQLPEEGLKFMVYLQKENIIDESGMPKERFSAEFPKEGPSILRIQQVVRGDSAAYFCASSRDRGNTEAFFGQGTRLTVV.

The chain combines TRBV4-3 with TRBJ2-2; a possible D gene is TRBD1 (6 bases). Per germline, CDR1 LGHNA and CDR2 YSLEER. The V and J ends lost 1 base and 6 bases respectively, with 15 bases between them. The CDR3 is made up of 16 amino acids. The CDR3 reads CASSQVAGAGAGELFF. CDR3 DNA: TGCGCCAGCAGCCAAGTGGCAGGGGCTGGGGCCGGGGAGCTGTTTTTT.

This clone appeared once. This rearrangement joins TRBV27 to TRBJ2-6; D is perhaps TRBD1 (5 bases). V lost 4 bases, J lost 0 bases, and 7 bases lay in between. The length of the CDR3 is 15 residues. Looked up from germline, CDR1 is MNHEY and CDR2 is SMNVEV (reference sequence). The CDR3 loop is CASSSTGSGANVLTF. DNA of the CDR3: TGTGCCAGCAGTTCTACAGGCTCTGGGGCCAACGTCCTGACTTTC.

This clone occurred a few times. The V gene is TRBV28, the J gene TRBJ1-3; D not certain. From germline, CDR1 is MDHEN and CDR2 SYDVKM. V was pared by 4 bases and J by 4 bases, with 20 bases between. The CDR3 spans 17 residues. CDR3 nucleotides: TGTGCCAGCAGTTCGCAGGCGACACCTAACCCCGGAAACACCATATATTTT. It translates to CASSSQATPNPGNTIYF.

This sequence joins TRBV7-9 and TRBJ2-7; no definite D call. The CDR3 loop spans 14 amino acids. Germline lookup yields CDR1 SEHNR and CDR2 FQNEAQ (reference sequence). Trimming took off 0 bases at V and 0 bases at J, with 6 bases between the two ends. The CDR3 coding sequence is TGTGCCAGCAGCTTAGCAGGCGGCTCCTACGAGCAGTACGTC. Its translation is CASSLAGGSYEQYV.

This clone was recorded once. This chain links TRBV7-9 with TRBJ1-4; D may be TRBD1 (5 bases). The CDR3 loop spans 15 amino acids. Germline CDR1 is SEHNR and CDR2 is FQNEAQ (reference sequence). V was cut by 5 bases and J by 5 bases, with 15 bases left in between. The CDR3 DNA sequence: TGTGCCAGCAGCCCCCAGGGCGGATGGAATGAAAAACTGTTTTTT. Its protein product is CASSPQGGWNEKLFF.

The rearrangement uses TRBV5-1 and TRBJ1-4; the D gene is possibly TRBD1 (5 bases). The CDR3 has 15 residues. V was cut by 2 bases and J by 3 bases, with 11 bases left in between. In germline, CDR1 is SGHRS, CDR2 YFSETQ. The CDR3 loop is CASSFQGMANEKLFF. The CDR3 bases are TGCGCCAGCAGCTTCCAGGGCATGGCTAATGAAAAACTGTTTTTT.

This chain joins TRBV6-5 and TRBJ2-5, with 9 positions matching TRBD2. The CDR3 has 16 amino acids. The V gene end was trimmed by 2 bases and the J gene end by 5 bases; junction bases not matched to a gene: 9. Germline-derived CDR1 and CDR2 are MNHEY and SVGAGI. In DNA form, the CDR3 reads TGTGCCAGCAGTTACCTAGGCGGGGGGGCCGGGGAGACCCAGTACTTC. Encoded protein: CASSYLGGGAGETQYF.